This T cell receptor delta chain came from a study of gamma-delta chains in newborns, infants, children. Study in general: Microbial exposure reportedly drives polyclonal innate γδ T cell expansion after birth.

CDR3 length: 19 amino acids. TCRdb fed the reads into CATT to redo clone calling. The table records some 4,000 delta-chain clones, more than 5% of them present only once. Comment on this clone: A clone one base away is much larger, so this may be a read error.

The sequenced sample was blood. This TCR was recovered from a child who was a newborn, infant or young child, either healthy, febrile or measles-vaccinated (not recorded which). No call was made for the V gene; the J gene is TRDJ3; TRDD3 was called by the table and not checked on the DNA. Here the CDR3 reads CACDTVLGDTSLDTRQMFF. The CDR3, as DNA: TGTGCCTGTGACACCGTACTGGGGGATACCTCCTTGGACACCCGACAGATGTTTTTC.